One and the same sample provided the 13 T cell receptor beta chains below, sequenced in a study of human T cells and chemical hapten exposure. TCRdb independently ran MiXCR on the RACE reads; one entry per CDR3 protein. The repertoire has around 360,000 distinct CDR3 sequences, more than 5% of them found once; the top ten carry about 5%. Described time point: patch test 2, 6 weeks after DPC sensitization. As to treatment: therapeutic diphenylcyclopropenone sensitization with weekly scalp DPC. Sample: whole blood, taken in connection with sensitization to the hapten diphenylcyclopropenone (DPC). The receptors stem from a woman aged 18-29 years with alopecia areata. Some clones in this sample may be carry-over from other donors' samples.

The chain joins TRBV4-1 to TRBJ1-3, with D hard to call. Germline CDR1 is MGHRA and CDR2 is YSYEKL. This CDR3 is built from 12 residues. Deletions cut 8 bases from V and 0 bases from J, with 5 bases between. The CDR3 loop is CASCSSGNTIYF. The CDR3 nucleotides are TGCGCCAGCTGTTCCTCTGGAAACACCATATATTTT.

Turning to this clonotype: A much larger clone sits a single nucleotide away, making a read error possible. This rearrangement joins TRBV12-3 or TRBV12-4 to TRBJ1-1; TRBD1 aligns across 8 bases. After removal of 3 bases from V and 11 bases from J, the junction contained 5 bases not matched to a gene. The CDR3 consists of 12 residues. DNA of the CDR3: TGTGCCAGCAGTTTCACAGGGGGACGGGCTTTCTTT. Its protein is CASSFTGGRAFF.

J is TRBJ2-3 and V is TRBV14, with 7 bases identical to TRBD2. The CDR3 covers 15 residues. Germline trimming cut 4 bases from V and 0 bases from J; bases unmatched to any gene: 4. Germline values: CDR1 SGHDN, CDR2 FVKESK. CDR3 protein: CASSPQRGSTDTQYF. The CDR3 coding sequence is TGTGCCAGCAGCCCTCAGCGGGGAAGCACAGATACGCAGTATTTT.

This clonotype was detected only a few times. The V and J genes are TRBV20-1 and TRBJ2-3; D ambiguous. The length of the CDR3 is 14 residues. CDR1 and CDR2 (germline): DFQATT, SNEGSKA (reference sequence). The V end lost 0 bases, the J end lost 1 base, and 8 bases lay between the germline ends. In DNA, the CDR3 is TGCAGTGCTAGAGATATTTCAGGCACAGATACGCAGTATTTT. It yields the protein CSARDISGTDTQYF.

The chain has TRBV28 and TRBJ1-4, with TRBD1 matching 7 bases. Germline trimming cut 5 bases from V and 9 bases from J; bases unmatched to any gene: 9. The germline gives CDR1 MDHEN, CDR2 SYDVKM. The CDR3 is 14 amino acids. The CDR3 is CASSISGTEKKLFF. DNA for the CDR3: TGTGCCAGCAGTATATCCGGGACAGAAAAAAAACTGTTTTTT.

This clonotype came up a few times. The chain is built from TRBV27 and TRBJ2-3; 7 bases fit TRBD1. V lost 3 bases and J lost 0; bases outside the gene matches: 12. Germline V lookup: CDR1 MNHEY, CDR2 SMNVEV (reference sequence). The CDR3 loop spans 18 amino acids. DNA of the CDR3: TGTGCCAGCAGTTTTGGCCGCTCAGGGACAGCTAGCACAGATACGCAGTATTTT. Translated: CASSFGRSGTASTDTQYF.

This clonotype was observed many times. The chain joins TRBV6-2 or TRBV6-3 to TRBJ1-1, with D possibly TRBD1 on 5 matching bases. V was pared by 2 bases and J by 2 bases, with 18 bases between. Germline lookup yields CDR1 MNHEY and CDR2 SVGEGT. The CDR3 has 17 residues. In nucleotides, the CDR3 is TGTGCCAGCAGTTACGCGGTGGCAGGGTGGGAAAACACTGAAGCTTTCTTT. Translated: CASSYAVAGWENTEAFF.

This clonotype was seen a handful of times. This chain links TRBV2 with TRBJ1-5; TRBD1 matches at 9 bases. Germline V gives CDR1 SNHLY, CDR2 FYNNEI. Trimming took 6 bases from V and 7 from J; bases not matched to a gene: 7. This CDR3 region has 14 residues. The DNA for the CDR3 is TGTGCCAGCAGGGGGGACAGGGAGGGCCAGCCCCAGCATTTT. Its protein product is CASRGDREGQPQHF.

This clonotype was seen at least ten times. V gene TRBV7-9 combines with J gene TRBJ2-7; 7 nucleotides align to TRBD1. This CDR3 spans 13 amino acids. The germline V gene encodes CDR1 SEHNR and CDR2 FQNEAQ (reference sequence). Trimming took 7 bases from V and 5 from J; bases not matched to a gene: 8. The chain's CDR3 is CASTDRAFDEQYF. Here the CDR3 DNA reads TGTGCCAGCACCGACAGGGCCTTCGACGAGCAGTACTTC.

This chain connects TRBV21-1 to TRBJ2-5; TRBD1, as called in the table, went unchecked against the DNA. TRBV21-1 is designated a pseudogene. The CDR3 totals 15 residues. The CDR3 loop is CASPLPVGAQETQYF. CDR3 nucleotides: TGTGCCAGCCCCCTTCCGGTGGGGGCTCAAGAGACCCAGTACTTC.

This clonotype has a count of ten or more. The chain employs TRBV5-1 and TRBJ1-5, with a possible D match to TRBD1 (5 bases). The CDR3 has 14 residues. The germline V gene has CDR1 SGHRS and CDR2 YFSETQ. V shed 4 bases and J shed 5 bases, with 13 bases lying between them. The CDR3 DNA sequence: TGCGCCAGCAGCCCGCAGGGCAACGATCAGCCCCAGCATTTT. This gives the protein CASSPQGNDQPQHF.

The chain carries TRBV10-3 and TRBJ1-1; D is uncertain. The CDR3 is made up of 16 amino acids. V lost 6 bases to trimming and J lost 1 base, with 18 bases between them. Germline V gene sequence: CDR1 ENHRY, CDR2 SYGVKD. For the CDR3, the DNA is TGTGCCATCAGCCATTATGGAGAGACGCCGAACACTGAAGCTTTCTTT. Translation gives CAISHYGETPNTEAFF.

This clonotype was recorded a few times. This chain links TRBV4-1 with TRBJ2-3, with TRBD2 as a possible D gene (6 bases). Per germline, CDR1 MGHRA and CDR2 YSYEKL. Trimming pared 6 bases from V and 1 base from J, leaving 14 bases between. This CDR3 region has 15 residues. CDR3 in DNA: TGCGCCAGCAGATTGCCGGGCGGGGGCACAGATACGCAGTATTTT. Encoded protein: CASRLPGGGTDTQYF.